This section outlines one T cell receptor beta chain sequence together with its context. Its antigen is unknown. This sample was taken from a study of OX40 agonist ivuxolimab in advanced cancers. Overall study: Given to patients was ivuxolimab, an agonistic anti-OX40 (CD134) antibody. A male proportion of just over 80% was recorded, with mean age approximately 64 years and range 23 to 79.

Sampling times: baseline, cycle 4 day 1, cycle 7 day 1. Sequenced by immunoSEQ multiplex PCR; TCRdb stores in-frame clones only, minus some. This table holds 40,000 to 55,000 clones, about 90% found once. Study-level points and caveats: The authors did not determine the antigen specificity of the expanded peripheral T cells.

The receptor was derived from an adult with an advanced solid tumor such as melanoma, head and neck, liver or kidney cancer. The specimen comprised CD4+ or CD8+ T cells sorted from blood, sampled in a trial of the OX40 agonist ivuxolimab.

CDR3 loop: CASSFSGEGTDTQYF. Here the CDR3 DNA reads TGCGCCAGCAGCTTTAGCGGGGAGGGCACAGATACGCAGTATTTT. The chain recombines TRBV5-1 with TRBJ2-3; TRBD2 agrees at 8 bases. Germline-derived CDR1 and CDR2 are SGHRS and YFSETQ. The V gene end was trimmed by 2 bases and the J gene end by 1 base; junction bases not matched to a gene: 3. CDR3 length equals 15 residues.